The clone carrying this TCR beta chain is termed large (0.1 to 1%). The data originate from a study of spatial heterogeneity in lung cancer. On the study more broadly: Sequencing consistently turned up more beta-chain sequences than alpha-chain sequences.

TCRdb reprocessed the 5' RACE reads with MiXCR, giving one entry per CDR3 protein. The repertoire has around 260 distinct CDR3 sequences, 21% of them found once; the top ten carry roughly 25%. The time point was: sample taken at primary tumor resection. This CDR3 has 12 residues. The V gene lost 5 bases and the J gene lost 7 bases, with 9 bases spanning the gap. The chain carries TRBV12-3 or TRBV12-4 and TRBJ2-4, with D perhaps TRBD1 or TRBD2 (6 bases each). The TCR comes from a male donor with early-stage non-small cell lung cancer. Sequencing used normal lung tissue next to the tumor, obtained at surgery. The CDR3 DNA reads as TGTGCCAGCAGTGGAGGGGGGAACATTCAGTACTTC. Its protein product is CASSGGGNIQYF.